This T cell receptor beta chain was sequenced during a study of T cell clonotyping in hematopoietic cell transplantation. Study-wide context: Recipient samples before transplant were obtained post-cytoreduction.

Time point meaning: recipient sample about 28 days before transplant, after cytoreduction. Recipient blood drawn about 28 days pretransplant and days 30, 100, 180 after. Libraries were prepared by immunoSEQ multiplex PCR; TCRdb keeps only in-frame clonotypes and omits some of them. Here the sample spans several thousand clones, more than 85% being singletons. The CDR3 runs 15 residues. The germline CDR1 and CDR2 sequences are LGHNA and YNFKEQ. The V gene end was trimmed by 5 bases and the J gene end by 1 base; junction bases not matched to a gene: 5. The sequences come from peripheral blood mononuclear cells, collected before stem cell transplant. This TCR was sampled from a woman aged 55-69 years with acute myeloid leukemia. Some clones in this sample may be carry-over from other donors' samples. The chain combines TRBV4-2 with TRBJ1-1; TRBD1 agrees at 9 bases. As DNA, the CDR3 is TGTGCCAGCAGCTACAGGGGGCTACAGAACACTGAAGCTTTCTTT. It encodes CASSYRGLQNTEAFF.